Following are 13 T cell receptor beta chains from one sample sequenced in a study of shared clonotypes between healthy human individuals (dated by TCRdb to between 2020 and 2021). The library was generated by the immunoSEQ multiplex PCR assay. This immuneACCESS table, as held by TCRdb, lists in-frame sequences with V and J called but not all clones. Of the missing ones, under half trace to an unresolved V gene in checked studies; the others have no known cause. This sample has some 1,900,000 clones in its table, and approximately 94% of those were observed once. Roughly 1.2% of the sample goes to the ten largest clones. CD8 naive samples were CD45RO-negative cells positively selected for CCR7, giving a CD45RA+CCR7+ population that excluded TemRA cells. The specimen was naive CD8+ T cells sorted from blood. The sample's cell subset or site label is to be understood as: CD45RA+CCR7+. All receptors derive from a man younger than 35 in good health.

This chain connects TRBV2 to TRBJ2-4; no reliable D call. V lost 1 base, J lost 1 base, and 11 bases lay in between. Germline-derived CDR1 and CDR2 are SNHLY and FYNNEI. CDR3 length: 16 residues. CDR3 in amino acids: CASSEVADEAKNIQYF. CDR3 DNA: TGTGCCAGCAGTGAAGTGGCCGACGAGGCCAAAAACATTCAGTACTTC.

This chain uses TRBV9 with TRBJ2-2, with D possibly TRBD2 on 6 matching bases. This CDR3 has 12 residues. The V end was cut by 7 bases, the J end by 3 bases, with 7 bases between. In germline, CDR1 is SGDLS, CDR2 YYNGEE. In DNA, the CDR3 is TGTGCCAGCGGAGGGTACACCGGGGAGCTGTTTTTT. It translates to CASGGYTGELFF.

In this sample, this clone turned up once. V is TRBV5-6 and J is TRBJ2-5; perhaps TRBD1 as D (6 bases). The CDR3 contains 16 residues. V was trimmed by 3 bases and J by 5 bases, leaving 20 bases between them. Germline loops: CDR1 SGHDT, CDR2 YYEEEE. CDR3 residues: CASSSEVGQLFETQYF. The CDR3 DNA follows: TGTGCCAGCAGCTCGGAAGTGGGACAATTATTTGAGACCCAGTACTTC. Combining the CDR3 with reference TRBV5-6 and TRBJ2-5 gives the whole variable domain DAGVTQSPTHLIKTRGQQVTLRCSPKSGHDTVSWYQQALGQGPQFIFQYYEEEERQRGNFPDRFSGHQFPNYSSELNVNALLLGDSALYLCASSSEVGQLFETQYFGPGTRLLVL.

V is TRBV29-1 and J is TRBJ1-2, with D hard to call. Trimming left V 4 bases short and J 4 bases short, with 10 bases between. Germline assignment: CDR1 SQVTM and CDR2 ANQGSEA. There are 12 residues in the CDR3. The CDR3 loop is CSVGIGVYGYTF. CDR3 nucleotide sequence: TGCAGCGTTGGAATCGGAGTCTATGGCTACACCTTC. Full variable domain (outside the CDR3, taken from reference TRBV29-1 and TRBJ1-2): SAVISQKPSRDICQRGTSLTIQCQVDSQVTMMFWYRQQPGQSLTLIATANQGSEATYESGFVIDKFPISRPNLTFSTLTVSNMSPEDSSIYLCSVGIGVYGYTFGSGTRLTVV.

The chain is built from TRBV4-1 and TRBJ2-7; unclear D gene. The CDR3 is 16 residues long. V lost 0 bases, J lost 3 bases, and 15 bases lay in between. Germline V lookup: CDR1 MGHRA, CDR2 YSYEKL. CDR3 amino acids: CASSQDLRVGNYEQYF. The DNA for the CDR3 is TGCGCCAGCAGCCAAGATCTTCGGGTAGGAAACTACGAGCAGTACTTC.

The chain's CDR3 is CASSLEFGNEQYF. The CDR3 bases are TGTGCCAGCAGCTTGGAGTTCGGGAACGAGCAGTACTTC. The chain joins TRBV5-6 to TRBJ2-7; tentatively, D is TRBD2 (5 bases). The ends were cut back, 0 bases at V and 5 bases at J, with 9 bases in the middle. Germline V gene data show CDR1 as SGHDT and CDR2 as YYEEEE. The CDR3 sequence is 13 residues long.

V and J are TRBV7-9 and TRBJ2-3, with D perhaps TRBD1 or TRBD2 (5 bases each). With 5 bases removed from V and 4 bases from J, the gap between germline ends came to 13 bases. Per germline, CDR1 SEHNR and CDR2 FQNEAQ (reference sequence). The CDR3 runs to 14 residues. The CDR3 DNA follows: TGTGCCAGCAGCCCCCCTGGGGACCCAGATACGCAGTATTTT. Amino acids: CASSPPGDPDTQYF.

The chain joins TRBV10-1 to TRBJ2-7, with D hard to call. With 0 bases removed from V and 3 bases from J, the gap between germline ends came to 9 bases. Germline V lookup: CDR1 WNHNN, CDR2 SYGVQD (reference sequence). The CDR3 runs 14 residues. The CDR3 here is CASSESKDGYEQYF. Written as DNA, the CDR3 is TGCGCCAGCAGTGAGTCCAAGGACGGCTACGAGCAGTACTTC.

V usage is TRBV9 and J usage is TRBJ2-3; TRBD2 agrees at 8 bases. Trimming removed 6 bases from V and 7 bases from J; junction bases left unmatched: 13. Per the germline V gene, CDR1 is SGDLS and CDR2 is YYNGEE. The CDR3 has 15 residues. Written as DNA, the CDR3 is TGTGCCAGCACCCATGGCGGGGGGTCAGGAAATACGCAGTATTTT. This gives the protein CASTHGGGSGNTQYF.

To note about this clone: Because the CDR3's place on the DNA is in doubt, the DNA is left out and the CDR3 is given as listed by TCRdb. The V and J genes are TRBV5-6 and TRBJ2-5; the D call TRBD2 from the table was never checked on the DNA. CDR1 SGHDT and CDR2 YYEEEE come from the germline V gene. The CDR3 is 14 residues long, ends included. CDR3 region: CASSLEWFGAGAYF.

This clone was counted between two and nine times. This chain links TRBV19 with TRBJ2-7; D uncertain. The CDR3 sequence is 9 residues long. Trimming stripped 9 bases from V and 3 bases from J, with 3 bases between. Germline assignment: CDR1 LNHDA and CDR2 SQIVND (reference sequence). The CDR3 is CARGYEQYF. Here the CDR3 DNA reads TGTGCCAGAGGCTACGAGCAGTACTTC.

The chain has TRBV23-1 and TRBJ2-4; 9 nucleotides align to TRBD1. TRBV23-1 is noted as an ORF with a role that remains uncertain. The length of the CDR3 is 19 residues. V trimming: 0 bases; J trimming: 0 bases; junction bases outside the gene matches: 9. The CDR3, as DNA: TGCGCCAGCAGTCAATCGAGGGCGGACAGGGGAAGAGCCAAAAACATTCAGTACTTC. Its protein is CASSQSRADRGRAKNIQYF.

CDR3 loop: CATSRGTGPSYEQYF. CDR3 DNA: TGTGCCACCAGCAGAGGAACAGGGCCTAGCTACGAGCAGTACTTC. The V gene is TRBV15, the J gene TRBJ2-7; a possible D gene is TRBD1 (6 bases). CDR3 length equals 15 residues. V was clipped by 1 base and J by 3 bases, with 13 bases between them. Germline V gene data show CDR1 as LNHNV and CDR2 as YYDKDF (reference sequence).